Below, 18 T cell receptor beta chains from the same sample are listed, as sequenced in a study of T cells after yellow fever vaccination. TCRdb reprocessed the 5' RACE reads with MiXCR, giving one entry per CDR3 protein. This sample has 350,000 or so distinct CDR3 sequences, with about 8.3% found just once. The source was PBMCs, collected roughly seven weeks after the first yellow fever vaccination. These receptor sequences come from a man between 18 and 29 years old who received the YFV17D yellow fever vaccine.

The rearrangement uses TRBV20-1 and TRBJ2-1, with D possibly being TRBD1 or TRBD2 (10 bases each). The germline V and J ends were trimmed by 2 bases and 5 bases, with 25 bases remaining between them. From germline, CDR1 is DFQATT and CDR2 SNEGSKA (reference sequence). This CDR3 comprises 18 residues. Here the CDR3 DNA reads TGCAGTGCTAGACCGGGACAGGGGTGGACTAGCGGAAACAATGAGCAGTTCTTC. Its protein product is CSARPGQGWTSGNNEQFF.

The CDR3 bases are TGCGCCAGCAGCCCCCGGGCCGCCGGCAATTGGGATACGCAGTATTTT. Translating it yields CASSPRAAGNWDTQYF. V usage is TRBV5-1 and J usage is TRBJ2-3; no definite D call. CDR1 SGHRS and CDR2 YFSETQ come from the germline V gene. Trimming shortened V by 4 bases and J by 6 bases, and 21 bases separated the two germline ends. This CDR3 comprises 16 residues.

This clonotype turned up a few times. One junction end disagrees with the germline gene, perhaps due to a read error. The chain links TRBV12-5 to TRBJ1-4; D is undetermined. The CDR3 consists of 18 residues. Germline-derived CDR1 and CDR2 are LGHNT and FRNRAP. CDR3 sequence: CASGFWSDQIRTHEKLFF. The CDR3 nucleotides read TGTGCTAGTGGTTTTTGGTCCGATCAAATCCGAACTCATGAAAAACTGTTTTTT.

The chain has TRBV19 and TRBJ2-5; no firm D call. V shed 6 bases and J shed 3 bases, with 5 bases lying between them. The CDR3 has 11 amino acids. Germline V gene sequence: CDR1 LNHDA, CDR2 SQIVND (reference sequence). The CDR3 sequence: CASRREETQYF. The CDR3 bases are TGTGCCAGTAGAAGGGAAGAGACCCAGTACTTC. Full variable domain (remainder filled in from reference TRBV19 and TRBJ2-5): DGGITQSPKYLFRKEGQNVTLSCEQNLNHDAMYWYRQDPGQGLRLIYYSQIVNDFQKGDIAEGYSVSREKKESFPLTVTSAQKNPTAFYLCASRREETQYFGPGTRLLVL.

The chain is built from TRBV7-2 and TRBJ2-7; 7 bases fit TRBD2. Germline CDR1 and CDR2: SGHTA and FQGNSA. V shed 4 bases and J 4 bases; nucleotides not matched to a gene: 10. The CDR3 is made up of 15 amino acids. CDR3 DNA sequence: TGTGCCAGCAGCTCCCGTGGGGGGGGTGCTTACGAGCAGTACTTC. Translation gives CASSSRGGGAYEQYF.

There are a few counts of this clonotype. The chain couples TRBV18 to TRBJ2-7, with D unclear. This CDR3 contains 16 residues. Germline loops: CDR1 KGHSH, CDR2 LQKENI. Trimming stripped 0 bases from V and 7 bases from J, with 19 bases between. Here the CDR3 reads CASSPPSTGPVGEQYF. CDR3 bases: TGTGCCAGCTCACCACCATCCACTGGTCCTGTAGGAGAGCAGTACTTC.

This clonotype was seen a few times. The CDR3 region is CASSPDRFRTDTQYF. CDR3 nucleotide sequence: TGTGCCAGCTCACCGGACAGGTTTAGGACAGATACGCAGTATTTT. This sequence joins TRBV18 and TRBJ2-3; 7 bases are shared with TRBD1. With 3 bases clipped from V and 3 bases from J, the junction kept 6 bases outside the gene matches. Germline V gene data show CDR1 as KGHSH and CDR2 as LQKENI. The CDR3 consists of 15 residues.

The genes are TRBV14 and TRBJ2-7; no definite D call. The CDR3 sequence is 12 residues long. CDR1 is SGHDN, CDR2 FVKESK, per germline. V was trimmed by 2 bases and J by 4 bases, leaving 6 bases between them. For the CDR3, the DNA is TGTGCCAGCAGCCAATTCGGTTACGAGCAGTACTTC. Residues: CASSQFGYEQYF.

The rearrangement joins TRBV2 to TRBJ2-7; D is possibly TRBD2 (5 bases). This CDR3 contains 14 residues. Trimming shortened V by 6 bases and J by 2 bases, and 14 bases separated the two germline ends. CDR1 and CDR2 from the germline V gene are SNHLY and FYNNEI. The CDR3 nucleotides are TGTGCCAGCAGCCCCGACGGGGAGACCTACGAGCAGTACTTC. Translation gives CASSPDGETYEQYF.

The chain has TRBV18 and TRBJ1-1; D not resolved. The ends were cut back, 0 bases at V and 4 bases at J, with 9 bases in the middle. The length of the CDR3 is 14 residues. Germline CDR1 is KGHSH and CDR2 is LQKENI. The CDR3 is CASSPPNSFTEAFF. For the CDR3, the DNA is TGTGCCAGCTCACCACCGAATAGTTTCACTGAAGCTTTCTTT.

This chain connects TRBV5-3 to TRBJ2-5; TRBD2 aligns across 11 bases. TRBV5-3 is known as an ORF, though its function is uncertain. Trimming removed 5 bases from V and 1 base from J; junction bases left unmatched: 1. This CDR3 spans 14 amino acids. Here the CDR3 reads CARRLAGGQETQYF. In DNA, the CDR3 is TGTGCCAGAAGGCTAGCGGGGGGCCAAGAGACCCAGTACTTC.

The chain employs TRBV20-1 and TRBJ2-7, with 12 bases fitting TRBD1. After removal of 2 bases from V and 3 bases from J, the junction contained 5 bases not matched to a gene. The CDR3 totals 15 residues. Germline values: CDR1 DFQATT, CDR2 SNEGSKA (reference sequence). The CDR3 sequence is CSARRGTGGIYEQYF. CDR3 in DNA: TGCAGTGCTAGACGAGGGACAGGGGGCATCTACGAGCAGTACTTC.

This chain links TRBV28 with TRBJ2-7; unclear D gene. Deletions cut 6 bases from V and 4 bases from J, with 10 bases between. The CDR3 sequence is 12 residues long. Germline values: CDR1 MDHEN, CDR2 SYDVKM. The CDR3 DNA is TGTGCCAGCAGCATCGGACCTTACGAGCAGTACGTC. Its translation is CASSIGPYEQYV.

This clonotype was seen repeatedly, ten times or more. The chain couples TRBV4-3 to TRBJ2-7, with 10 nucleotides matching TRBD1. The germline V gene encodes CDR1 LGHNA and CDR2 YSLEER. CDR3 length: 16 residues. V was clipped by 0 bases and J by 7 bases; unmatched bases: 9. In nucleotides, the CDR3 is TGCGCCAGCAGCCAAGATCAGGACAGGGGGATTGGAGAGCAGTACGTC. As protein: CASSQDQDRGIGEQYV.

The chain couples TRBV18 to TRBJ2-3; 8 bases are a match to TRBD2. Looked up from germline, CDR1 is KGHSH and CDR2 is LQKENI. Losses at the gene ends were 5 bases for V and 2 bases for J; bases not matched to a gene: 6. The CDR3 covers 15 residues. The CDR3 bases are TGTGCCAGCTCAACTTCGGGGGGGGACACAGATACGCAGTATTTT. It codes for CASSTSGGDTDTQYF.

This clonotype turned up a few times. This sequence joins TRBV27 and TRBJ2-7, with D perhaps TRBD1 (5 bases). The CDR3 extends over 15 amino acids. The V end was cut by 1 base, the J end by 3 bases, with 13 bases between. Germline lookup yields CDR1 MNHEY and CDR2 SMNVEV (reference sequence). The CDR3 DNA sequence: TGTGCCAGCAGTTTATTTGCAGGGCCCAACTACGAGCAGTACTTC. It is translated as CASSLFAGPNYEQYF.

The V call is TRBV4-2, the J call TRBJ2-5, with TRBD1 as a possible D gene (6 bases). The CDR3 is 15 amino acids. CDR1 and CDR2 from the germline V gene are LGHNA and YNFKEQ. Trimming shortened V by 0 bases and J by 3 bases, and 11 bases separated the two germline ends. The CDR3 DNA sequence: TGTGCCAGCAGCCAAGAAGGGCGGACAGAAGAGACCCAGTACTTC. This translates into CASSQEGRTEETQYF.

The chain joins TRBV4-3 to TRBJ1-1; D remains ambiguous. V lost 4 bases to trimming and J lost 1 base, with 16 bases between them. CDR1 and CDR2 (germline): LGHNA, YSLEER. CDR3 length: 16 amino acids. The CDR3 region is CASSPRSTRGNTEAFF. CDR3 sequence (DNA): TGCGCCAGCAGCCCGCGCTCGACACGAGGGAACACTGAAGCTTTCTTT.